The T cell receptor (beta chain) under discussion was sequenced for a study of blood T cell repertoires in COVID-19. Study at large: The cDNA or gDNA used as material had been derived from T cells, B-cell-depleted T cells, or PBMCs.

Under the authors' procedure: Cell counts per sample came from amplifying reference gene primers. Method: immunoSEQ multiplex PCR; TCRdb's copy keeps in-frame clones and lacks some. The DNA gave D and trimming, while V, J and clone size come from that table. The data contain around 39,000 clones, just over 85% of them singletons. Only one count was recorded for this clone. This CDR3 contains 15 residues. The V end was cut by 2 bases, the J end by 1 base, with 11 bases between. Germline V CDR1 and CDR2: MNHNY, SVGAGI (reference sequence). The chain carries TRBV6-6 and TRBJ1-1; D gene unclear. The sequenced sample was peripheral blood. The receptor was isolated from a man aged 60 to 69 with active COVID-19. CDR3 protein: CASSYPEIWNTEAFF. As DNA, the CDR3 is TGTGCCAGCAGTTACCCTGAGATCTGGAACACTGAAGCTTTCTTT.